This TCR beta chain stems from a study of T-cell reconstitution after alpha-beta-depleted transplantation in children. In its sample, this clonotype was seen many times. Unique molecular identifiers were built into the TCRbeta library. Via MiXCR, TCRdb re-called the PCR reads, giving one row per CDR3 protein. The sample records hundreds of thousands of distinct CDR3 sequences, approximately 15% being singletons. The TCR comes from a human donor who donated a stem cell graft to a child with acute myeloid leukemia. The sequencing here drew on PBMCs from the stem cell graft donor, taken from the stem cell graft.

The CDR3 reads CASRPDRGLHEQYF. Here the CDR3 DNA reads TGTGCCAGCAGACCTGACAGGGGGCTCCACGAGCAGTACTTC. The V call is TRBV5-5, the J call TRBJ2-7; 10 bases align to TRBD1. The germline V gene encodes CDR1 SGHKS and CDR2 YYEKEE (reference sequence). V was clipped by 5 bases and J by 5 bases; unmatched bases: 7. The CDR3 contains 14 residues.